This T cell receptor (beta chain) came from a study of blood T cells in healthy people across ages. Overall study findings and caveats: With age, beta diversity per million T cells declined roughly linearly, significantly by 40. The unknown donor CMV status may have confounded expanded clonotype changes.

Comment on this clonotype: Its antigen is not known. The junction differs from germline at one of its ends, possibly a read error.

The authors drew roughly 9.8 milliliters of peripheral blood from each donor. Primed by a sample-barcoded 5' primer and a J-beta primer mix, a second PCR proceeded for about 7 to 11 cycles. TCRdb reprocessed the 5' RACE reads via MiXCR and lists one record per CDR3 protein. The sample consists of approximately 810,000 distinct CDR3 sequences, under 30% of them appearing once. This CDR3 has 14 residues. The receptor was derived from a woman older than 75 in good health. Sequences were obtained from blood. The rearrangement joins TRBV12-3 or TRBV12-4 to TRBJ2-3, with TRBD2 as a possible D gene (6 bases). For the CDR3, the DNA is TGTGCCAGCAGCCCGGGAGTCCTAGCAGATACGCAATATTTT. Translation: CASSPGVLADTQYF.